The T cell receptor (beta chain) under discussion was sequenced for a study of OX40 agonist ivuxolimab in advanced cancers. It was autoimmune disease history or systemic immunosuppression that excluded patients. Trimming took off 5 bases at V and 3 bases at J, with 10 bases between the two ends. The germline gives CDR1 ENHRY, CDR2 SYGVKD. The CDR3 length is 14 residues. Assay: immunoSEQ multiplex PCR; the TCRdb copy retains only in-frame clones and omits some. The repertoire holds 57,000 or so clones, with approximately 92% as singletons. The material sequenced was CD4+ or CD8+ T cells sorted from blood, taken in a trial of the OX40 agonist ivuxolimab. The V gene is TRBV10-3, the J gene TRBJ1-4; tentatively, D is TRBD1 (6 bases). This TCR came from an adult with an advanced solid tumor such as melanoma, head and neck, liver or kidney cancer. The DNA of the CDR3 is TGTGCCATCAGTTCCGGACAGTCTAATGAAAAACTGTTTTTT. Protein product: CAISSGQSNEKLFF.